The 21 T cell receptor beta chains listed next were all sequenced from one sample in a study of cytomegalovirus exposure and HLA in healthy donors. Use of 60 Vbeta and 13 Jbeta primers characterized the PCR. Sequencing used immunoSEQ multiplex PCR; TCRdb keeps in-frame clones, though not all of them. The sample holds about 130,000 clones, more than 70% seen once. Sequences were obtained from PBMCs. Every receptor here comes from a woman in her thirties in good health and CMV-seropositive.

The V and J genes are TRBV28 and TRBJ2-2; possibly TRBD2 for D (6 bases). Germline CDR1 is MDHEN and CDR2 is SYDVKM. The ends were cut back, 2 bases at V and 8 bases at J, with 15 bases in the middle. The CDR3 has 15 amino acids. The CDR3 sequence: CASSLSGGVPGELFF. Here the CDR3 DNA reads TGTGCCAGCAGTTTAAGCGGCGGGGTACCGGGGGAGCTGTTTTTT.

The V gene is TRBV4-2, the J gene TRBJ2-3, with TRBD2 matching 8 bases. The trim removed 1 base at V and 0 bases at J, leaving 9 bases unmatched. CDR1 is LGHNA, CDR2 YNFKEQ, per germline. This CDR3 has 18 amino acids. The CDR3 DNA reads TGTGCCAGCAGCCAAGGGACCGGACTAGCCGGTAGCACAGATACGCAGTATTTT. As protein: CASSQGTGLAGSTDTQYF.

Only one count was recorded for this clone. CDR3 nucleotide sequence: TGTGCCAGCAGTTTTTTCCCAGGGGCCTCTGGAAACACCATATATTTT. This sequence encodes CASSFFPGASGNTIYF. This chain joins TRBV7-6 and TRBJ1-3; D is perhaps TRBD1 (6 bases). Trimming took 6 bases from V and 0 from J, leaving 15 bases between them. The CDR3 consists of 16 residues. CDR1 and CDR2 (germline): SGHVS, FNYEAQ.

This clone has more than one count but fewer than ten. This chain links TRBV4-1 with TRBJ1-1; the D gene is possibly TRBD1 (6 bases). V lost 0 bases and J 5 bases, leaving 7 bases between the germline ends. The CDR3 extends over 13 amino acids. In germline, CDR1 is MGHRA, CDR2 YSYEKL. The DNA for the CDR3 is TGCGCCAGCAGCCAAGAGAGGGGGACTGAAGCTTTCTTT. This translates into CASSQERGTEAFF.

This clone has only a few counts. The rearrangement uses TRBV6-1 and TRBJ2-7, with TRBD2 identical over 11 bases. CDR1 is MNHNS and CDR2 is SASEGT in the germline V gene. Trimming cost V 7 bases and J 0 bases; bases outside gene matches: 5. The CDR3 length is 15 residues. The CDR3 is CASKLAGATSYEQYF. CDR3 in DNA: TGTGCCAGCAAACTAGCGGGGGCCACCTCCTACGAGCAGTACTTC.

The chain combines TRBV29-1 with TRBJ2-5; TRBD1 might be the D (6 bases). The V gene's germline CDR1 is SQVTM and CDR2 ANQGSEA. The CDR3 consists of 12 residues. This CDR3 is CSYLQGAETQYF. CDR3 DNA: TGCAGTTATCTACAGGGAGCTGAGACCCAGTACTTC.

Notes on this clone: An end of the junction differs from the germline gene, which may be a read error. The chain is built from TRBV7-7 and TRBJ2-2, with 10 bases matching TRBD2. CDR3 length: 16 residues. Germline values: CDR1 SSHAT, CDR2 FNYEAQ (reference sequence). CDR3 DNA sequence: TGTGCTAGCAGCCCCCACCTAGCGGGAGTCACCGGGGAGCTGTTTTTT. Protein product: CASSPHLAGVTGELFF.

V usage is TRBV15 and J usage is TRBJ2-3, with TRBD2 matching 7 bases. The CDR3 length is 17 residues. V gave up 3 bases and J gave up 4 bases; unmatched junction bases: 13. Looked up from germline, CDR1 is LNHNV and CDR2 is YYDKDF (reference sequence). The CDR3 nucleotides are TGTGCCACCAGCAGTGAGGGAGGACTAGGGAGAGCAGATACGCAGTATTTT. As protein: CATSSEGGLGRADTQYF.

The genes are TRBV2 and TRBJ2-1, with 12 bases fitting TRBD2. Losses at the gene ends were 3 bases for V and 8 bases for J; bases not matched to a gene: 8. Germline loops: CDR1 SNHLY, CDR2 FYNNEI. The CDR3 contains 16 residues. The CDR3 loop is CASSEPSGRAAYEQFF. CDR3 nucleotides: TGTGCCAGCAGTGAGCCTAGCGGGAGGGCCGCGTATGAGCAGTTCTTC.

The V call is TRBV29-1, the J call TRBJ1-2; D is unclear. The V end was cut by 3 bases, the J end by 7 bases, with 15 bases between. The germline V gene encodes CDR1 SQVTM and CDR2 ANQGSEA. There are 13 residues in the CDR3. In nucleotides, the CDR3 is TGCAGCGTTGACCCCCGGGAAATCGGTGGCTACACCTTC. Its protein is CSVDPREIGGYTF.

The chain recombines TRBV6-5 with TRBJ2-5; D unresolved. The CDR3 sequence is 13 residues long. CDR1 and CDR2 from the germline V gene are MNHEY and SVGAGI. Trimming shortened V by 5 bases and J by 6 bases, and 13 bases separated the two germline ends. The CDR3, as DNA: TGTGCCAGCAGTACCCCGGGTCTTCAGACCCAGTACTTC. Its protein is CASSTPGLQTQYF.

The DNA of the CDR3 is TGTGCCAGCAGTTTTAAGGGGGCGCTAGAGCAGTACTTC. This sequence encodes CASSFKGALEQYF. The genes are TRBV28 and TRBJ2-7; 7 nucleotides agree with TRBD1. The CDR3 contains 13 residues. With V trimmed by 3 bases and J by 7 bases, 6 bases remained unmatched. Germline loops: CDR1 MDHEN, CDR2 SYDVKM.

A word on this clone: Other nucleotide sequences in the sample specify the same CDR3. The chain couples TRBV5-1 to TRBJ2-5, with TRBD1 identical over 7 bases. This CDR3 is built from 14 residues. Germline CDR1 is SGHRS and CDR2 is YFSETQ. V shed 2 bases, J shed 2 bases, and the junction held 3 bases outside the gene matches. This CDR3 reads CASSLGGGQETQYF. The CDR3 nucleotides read TGCGCCAGCAGCTTAGGGGGCGGGCAAGAGACCCAGTACTTC.

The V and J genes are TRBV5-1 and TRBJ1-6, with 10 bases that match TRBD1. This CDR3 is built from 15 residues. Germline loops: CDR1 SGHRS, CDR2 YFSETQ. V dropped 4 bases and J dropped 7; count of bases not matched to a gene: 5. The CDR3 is CASSGGQGNNSPLHF. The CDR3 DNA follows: TGCGCCAGCAGCGGGGGACAGGGGAACAATTCACCCCTCCACTTT.

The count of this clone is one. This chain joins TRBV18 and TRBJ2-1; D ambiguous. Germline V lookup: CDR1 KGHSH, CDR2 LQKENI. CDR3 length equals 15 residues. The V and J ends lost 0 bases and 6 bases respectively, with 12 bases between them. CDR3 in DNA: TGTGCCAGCTCACCACCTTGGCCAGCGAGCAATGAGCAGTTCTTC. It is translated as CASSPPWPASNEQFF.

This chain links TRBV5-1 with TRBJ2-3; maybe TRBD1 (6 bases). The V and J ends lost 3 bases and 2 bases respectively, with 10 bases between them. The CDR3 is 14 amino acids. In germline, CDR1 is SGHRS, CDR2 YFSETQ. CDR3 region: CASSSGQNTDTQYF. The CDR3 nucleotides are TGCGCCAGCAGCTCAGGACAGAACACAGATACGCAGTATTTT.

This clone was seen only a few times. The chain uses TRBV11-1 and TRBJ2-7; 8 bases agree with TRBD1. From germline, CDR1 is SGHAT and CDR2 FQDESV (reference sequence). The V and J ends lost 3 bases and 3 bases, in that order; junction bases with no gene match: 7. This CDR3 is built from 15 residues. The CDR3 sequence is CASSLIPDRDYEQYF. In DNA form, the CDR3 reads TGTGCCAGCAGCTTGATCCCGGACAGGGACTACGAGCAGTACTTC.

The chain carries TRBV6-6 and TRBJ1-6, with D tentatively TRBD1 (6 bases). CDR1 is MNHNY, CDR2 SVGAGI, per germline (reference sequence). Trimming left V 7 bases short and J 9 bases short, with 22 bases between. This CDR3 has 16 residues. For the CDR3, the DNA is TGTGCCAGCACCCACCGCTACACAGGGAGTGGTTCACCCCTCCACTTT. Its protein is CASTHRYTGSGSPLHF.

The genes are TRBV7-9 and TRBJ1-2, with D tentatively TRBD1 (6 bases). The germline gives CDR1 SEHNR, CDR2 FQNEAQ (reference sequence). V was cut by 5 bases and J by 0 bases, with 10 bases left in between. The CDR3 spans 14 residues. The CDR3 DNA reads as TGTGCCAGCAGCCCGGACAGCCCTAACTATGGCTACACCTTC. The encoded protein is CASSPDSPNYGYTF.

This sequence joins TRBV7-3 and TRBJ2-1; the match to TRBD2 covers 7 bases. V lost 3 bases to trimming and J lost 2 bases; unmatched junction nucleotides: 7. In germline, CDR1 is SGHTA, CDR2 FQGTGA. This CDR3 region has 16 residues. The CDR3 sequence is CASSFSSGIAYNEQFF. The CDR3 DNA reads TGTGCCAGCAGCTTCAGCAGCGGGATAGCCTACAATGAGCAGTTCTTC.

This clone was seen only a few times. The CDR3, as DNA: TGCGCCAGCAGCTCAAGACTAGCGGGGCGCAATGAGCAGTTCTTC. Residues: CASSSRLAGRNEQFF. The chain uses TRBV5-1 and TRBJ2-1; the match to TRBD2 covers 11 bases. V gave up 3 bases and J gave up 6 bases; unmatched junction bases: 5. The CDR3 loop spans 15 amino acids. The V gene's germline CDR1 is SGHRS and CDR2 YFSETQ.